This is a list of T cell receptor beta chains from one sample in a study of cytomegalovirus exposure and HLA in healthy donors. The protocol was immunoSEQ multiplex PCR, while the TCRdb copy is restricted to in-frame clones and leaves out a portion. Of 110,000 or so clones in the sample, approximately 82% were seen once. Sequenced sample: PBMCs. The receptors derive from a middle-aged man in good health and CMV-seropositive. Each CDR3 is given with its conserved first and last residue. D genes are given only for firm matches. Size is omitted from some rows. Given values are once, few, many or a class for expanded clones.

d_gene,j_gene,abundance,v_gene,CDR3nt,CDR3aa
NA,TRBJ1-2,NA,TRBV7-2,TGTGCCAGCAGCTCGGGGTGGACCTATGGCTACACCTTC,CASSSGWTYGYTF
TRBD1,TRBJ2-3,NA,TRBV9,TGTGCCAGCAGCGCCTACCCCAGGGGGCAGAGAGATACGCAGTATTTT,CASSAYPRGQRDTQYF
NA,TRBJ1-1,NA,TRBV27,TGTGCCAGCAGTTGGGGGGGAGACACTGAAGCTTTCTTT,CASSWGGDTEAFF
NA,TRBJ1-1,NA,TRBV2,TGTGCCAGCAGTGGGACATTGACTGAAGCTTTCTTT,CASSGTLTEAFF
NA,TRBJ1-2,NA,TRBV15,TGTGCCACCAGCAGAGATCGAAGACAGGAAGCTGGCTACACCTTC,CATSRDRRQEAGYTF
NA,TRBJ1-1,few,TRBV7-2,TGTGCCAGCAGTAAAGGGGTGAACACTGAAGCTTTCTTT,CASSKGVNTEAFF
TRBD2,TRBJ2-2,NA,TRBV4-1,TGCGCCAGCAGCCAAGAAGGCGCTAGCGGGAGGGCCGACACCGGGGAGCTGTTTTTT,CASSQEGASGRADTGELFF
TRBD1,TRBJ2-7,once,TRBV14,TGTGCCAGCAGCCCGGGACAGGGTCCCTACGAGCAGTACTTC,CASSPGQGPYEQYF
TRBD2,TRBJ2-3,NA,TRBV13,TGTGCCAGCAGCTCGGGACTAGCGGGAGCACTTTATACGCAGTATTTT,CASSSGLAGALYTQYF
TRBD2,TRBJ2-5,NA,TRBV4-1,TGCGCCAGCAGCCATTTAAGCGGGGGCCAAGAGACCCAGTACTTC,CASSHLSGGQETQYF
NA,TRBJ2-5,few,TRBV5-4,TGTGCCAGCAGCTTCCGGTGGCGGGCCGGTGAGACCCAGTACTTC,CASSFRWRAGETQYF
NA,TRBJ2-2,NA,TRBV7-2,TGTGCCAGCAGCTTATTTTATGCACTCGGGACCGGGGAGCTGTTTTTT,CASSLFYALGTGELFF
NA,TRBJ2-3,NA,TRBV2,TGTGCCAGCACGGTGATCGGAGCTGATACGCAGTATTTT,CASTVIGADTQYF
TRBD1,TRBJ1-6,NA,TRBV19,TGTGCCGTAAGGACAGGGGAATCACCCCTCCACTTT,CAVRTGESPLHF
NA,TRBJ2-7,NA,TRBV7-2,TGTGCCAGCAGCCTGGGGGCCTCCTACGAGCAGTACTTC,CASSLGASYEQYF
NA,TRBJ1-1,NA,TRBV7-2,TGTGCCAGCAGCTTAACTGGGCTATTGAACACTGAAGCTTTCTTT,CASSLTGLLNTEAFF
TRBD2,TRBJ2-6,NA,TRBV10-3,TGTGCCATCAGCCTACTAGCGGGAGGCCTCTCTGGGGCCAACGGCCTGACTTTC,CAISLLAGGLSGANGLTF
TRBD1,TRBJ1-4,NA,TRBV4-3,TGCGCCAGCAGCCAAGAAGGGACAGGAGCCAATGAAAAACTGTTTTTT,CASSQEGTGANEKLFF
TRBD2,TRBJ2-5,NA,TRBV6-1,TGTGCCAGCAGATATAGCGGGAGCGTCCAAGAGACCCAGTACTTC,CASRYSGSVQETQYF
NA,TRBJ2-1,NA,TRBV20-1,TGCAGTGCTAGAGAGCCGGGTGAGCAGTTCTTC,CSAREPGEQFF
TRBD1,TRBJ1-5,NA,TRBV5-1,TGCGCCAGCAGTCAGGGGACAGGGGGACAGCCCCAGCATTTT,CASSQGTGGQPQHF